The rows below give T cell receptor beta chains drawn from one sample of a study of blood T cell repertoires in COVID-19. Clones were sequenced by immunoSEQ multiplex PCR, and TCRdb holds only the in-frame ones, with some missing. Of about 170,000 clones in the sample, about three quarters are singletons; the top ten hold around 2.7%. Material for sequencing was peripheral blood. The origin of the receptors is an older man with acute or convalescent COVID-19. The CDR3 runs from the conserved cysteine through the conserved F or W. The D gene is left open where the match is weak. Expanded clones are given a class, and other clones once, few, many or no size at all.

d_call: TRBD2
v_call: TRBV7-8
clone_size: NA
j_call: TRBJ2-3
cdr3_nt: TGTGCCAGCAGCTTAGAGTTAGCGGGGGCGGGAGATACGCAGTATTTT
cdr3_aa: CASSLELAGAGDTQYF

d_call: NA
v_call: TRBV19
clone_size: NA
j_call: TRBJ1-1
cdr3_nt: TGTGCCAGTAGCCCCGCTACAGGGAACACTGAAGCTTTCTTT
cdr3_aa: CASSPATGNTEAFF

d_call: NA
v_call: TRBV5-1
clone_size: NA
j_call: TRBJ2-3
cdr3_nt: TGCGCCAGCAGCTTGGTGCTAGCAACAGATACGCAGTATTTT
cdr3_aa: CASSLVLATDTQYF

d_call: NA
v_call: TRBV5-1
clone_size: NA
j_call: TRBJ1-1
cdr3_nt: TGCGCCAGTTCGGGGGGAAAGCTGAACACTGAAGCTTTCTTT
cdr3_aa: CASSGGKLNTEAFF

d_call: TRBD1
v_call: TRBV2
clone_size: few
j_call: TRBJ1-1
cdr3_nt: TGTGCCAGCAGTGATTGGCAGGGGGTTCAGACGAGTACTGAAGCTTTCTTT
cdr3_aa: CASSDWQGVQTSTEAFF

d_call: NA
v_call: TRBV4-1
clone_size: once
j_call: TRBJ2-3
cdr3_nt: TGCGCCAGCAGCGGGGGGAATAACCCTAGCACAGATACGCAGTATTTT
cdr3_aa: CASSGGNNPSTDTQYF

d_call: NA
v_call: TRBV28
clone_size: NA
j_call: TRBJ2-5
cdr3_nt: TGTGCCAGCAGTTTAAGGGACTTCCAAGAGACCCAGTACTTC
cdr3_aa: CASSLRDFQETQYF

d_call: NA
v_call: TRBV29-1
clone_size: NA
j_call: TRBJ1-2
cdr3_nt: TGCAGCGTTGAAGATACCCAGGTTAACTATGGCTACACCTTC
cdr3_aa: CSVEDTQVNYGYTF

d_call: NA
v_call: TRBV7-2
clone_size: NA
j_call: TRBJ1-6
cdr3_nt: TGTGCCAGCAGCCCGGGGGGGGGCTCCTTTGTGTATTCACCCCTCCACTTT
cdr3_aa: CASSPGGGSFVYSPLHF

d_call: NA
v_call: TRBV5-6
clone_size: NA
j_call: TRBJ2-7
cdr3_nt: TGTGCCAGCAGCTTCGACCGGAGCTCCTACGAGCAGTACTTC
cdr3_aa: CASSFDRSSYEQYF

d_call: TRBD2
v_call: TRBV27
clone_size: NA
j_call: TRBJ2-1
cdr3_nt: TGTGCCAGCAGTACTAGCGGCGGGGGACATAGGGAGCAGTTCTTC
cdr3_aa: CASSTSGGGHREQFF

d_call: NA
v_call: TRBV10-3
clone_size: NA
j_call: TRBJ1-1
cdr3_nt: TGTGCCATCAGTGATTTAACTGAAGCTTTCTTT
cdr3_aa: CAISDLTEAFF

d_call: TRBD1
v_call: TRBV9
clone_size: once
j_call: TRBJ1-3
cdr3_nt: TGTGCCAGCAGCATAAGACAGGGAGTAGGGAACACCATATATTTT
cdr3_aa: CASSIRQGVGNTIYF

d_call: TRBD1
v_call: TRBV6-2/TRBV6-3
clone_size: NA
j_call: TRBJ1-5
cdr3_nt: TGTGCCAGCAGTAAGGGACAGAAGCAGTATAGCAATCAGCCCCAGCATTTT
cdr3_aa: CASSKGQKQYSNQPQHF

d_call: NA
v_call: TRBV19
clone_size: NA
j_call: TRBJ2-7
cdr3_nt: TGTGCCAGTAGTATATTGGGCGGGGGCAGCTCCTACGAGCAGTACTTC
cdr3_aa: CASSILGGGSSYEQYF

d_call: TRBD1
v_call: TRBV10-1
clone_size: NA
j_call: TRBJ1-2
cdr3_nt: TGCGCCAGCAGTGGGGGACAGTTCTATGGCTACACCTTC
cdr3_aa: CASSGGQFYGYTF

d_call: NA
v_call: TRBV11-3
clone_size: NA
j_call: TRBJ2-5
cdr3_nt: TGTGCCAGCAGCTTAGTTACGGTCTCCCCACAAGAGACCCAGTACTTC
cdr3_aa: CASSLVTVSPQETQYF

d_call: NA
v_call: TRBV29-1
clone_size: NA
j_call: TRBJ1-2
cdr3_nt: TGCAGCGTTGTTCGGCGGATTAACTATGGCTACACCTTC
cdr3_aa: CSVVRRINYGYTF

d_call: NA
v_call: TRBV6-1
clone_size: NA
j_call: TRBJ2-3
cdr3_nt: TGTGCCAGCAGCTGGGCGGGGCGGGATACGCAGTATTTT
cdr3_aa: CASSWAGRDTQYF

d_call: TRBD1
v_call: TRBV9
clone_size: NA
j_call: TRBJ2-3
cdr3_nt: TGTGCCAGCAGCCCCCGGGGACAGGGGACAGATACGCAGTATTTT
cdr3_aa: CASSPRGQGTDTQYF

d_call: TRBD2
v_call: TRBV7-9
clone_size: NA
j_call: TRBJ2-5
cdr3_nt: TGTGCCAGCAGCTTCGCGGGAGGCCAGGAGACCCAGTACTTC
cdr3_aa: CASSFAGGQETQYF

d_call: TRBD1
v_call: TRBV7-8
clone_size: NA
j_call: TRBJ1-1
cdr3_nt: TGTGCCAGCAGCTTCGGGACAGGGAGATTTAACACTGAAGCTTTCTTT
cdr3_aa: CASSFGTGRFNTEAFF

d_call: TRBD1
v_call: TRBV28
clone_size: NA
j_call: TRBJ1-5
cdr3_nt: TGTGCCAGCAGTTTAACAGGGGCGATTCAGCCCCAGCATTTT
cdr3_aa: CASSLTGAIQPQHF

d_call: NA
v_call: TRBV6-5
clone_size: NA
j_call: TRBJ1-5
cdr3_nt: TGTGCCAGCAGACCCGGGCAGGGGAACAATCAGCCCCAGCATTTT
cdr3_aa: CASRPGQGNNQPQHF

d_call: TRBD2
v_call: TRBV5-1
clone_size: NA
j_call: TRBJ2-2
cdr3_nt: TGCGCCAGCAGCGCTGGACTAGCGGATACCGGGGAGCTGTTTTTT
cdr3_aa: CASSAGLADTGELFF

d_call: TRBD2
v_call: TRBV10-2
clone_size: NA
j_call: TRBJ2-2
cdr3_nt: TGCGCCAGCAGTGAGTCAGGGGCTAGCGGGTCGGCGGCCGGGGAGCTGTTTTTT
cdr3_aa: CASSESGASGSAAGELFF

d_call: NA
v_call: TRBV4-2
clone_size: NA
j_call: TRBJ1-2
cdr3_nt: TGTGCCAGCAGCCAAGATCTGGAGGTCAACTATGGCTACACCTTC
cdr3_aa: CASSQDLEVNYGYTF

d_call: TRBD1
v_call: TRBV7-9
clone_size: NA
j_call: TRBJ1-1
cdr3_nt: TGTGCCAGCAGTCCCCCGGGACAGACGAACACTGAAGCTTTCTTT
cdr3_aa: CASSPPGQTNTEAFF

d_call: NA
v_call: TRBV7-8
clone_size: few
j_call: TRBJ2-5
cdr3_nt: TGTGCCAGCAGCTTAGGCCAGGGGCTTCAAGAGACCCAGTACTTC
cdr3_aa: CASSLGQGLQETQYF

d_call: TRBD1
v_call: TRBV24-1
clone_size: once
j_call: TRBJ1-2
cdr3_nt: TGTGCCACCAGTGACGCAGGACAGGGGGCGCGAGGCTACACCTTC
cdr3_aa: CATSDAGQGARGYTF

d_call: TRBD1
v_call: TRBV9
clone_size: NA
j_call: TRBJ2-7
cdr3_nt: TGTGCCAGCAGCGTAGCCCCGACGGGACAGGGTGACGAGCAGTACTTC
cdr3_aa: CASSVAPTGQGDEQYF

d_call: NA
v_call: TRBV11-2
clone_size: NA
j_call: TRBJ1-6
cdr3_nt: TGTGCCAGCAGCCAGACAGGTTTTATTAATTCACCCCTCCACTTT
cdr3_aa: CASSQTGFINSPLHF

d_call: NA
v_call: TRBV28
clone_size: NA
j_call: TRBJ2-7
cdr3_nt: TGTGCCAGCAGCCGTCCCGGGACAACCCACGAGCAGTACTTC
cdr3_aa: CASSRPGTTHEQYF

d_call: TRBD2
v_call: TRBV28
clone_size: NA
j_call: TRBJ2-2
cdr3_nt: TGTGCCAGCAGGGGGTCGAGAGGGAGGGGCACCGGGGAGCTGTTTTTT
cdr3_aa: CASRGSRGRGTGELFF

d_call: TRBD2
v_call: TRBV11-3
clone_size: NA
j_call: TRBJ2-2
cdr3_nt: TGTGCCAGCAGCTTAGGCTCTAGCGGGGCGGCCGGGGAGCTGTTTTTT
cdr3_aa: CASSLGSSGAAGELFF

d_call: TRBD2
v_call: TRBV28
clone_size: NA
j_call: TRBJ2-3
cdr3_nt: TGTGCCAGCACCTCCGGCGCTAGCGGGGGACATACGCAGTATTTT
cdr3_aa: CASTSGASGGHTQYF

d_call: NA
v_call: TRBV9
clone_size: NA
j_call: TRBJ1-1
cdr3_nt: TGTGCCAGCAGCGTAGGTGCCGCGGGGAACACTGAAGCTTTCTTT
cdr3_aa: CASSVGAAGNTEAFF

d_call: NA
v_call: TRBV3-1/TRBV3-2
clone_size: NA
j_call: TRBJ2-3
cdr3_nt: TGTGCCAGCAGGCTAGCGATAGCCGATACGCAGTATTTT
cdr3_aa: CASRLAIADTQYF

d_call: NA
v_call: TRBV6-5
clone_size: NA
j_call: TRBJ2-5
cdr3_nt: TGTGCCAGCAGCCGGGACATACAAGAGACCCAGTACTTC
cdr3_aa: CASSRDIQETQYF

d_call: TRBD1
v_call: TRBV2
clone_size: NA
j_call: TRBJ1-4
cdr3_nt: TGTGCCAGTACTCCGGGACAGGGTTATGAAAAACTGTTTTTT
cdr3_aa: CASTPGQGYEKLFF

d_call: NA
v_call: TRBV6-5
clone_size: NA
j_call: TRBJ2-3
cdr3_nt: TGTGCCAGCAGTCCCCTAGGAAGGGCGGGTACGCAGTATTTT
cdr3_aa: CASSPLGRAGTQYF

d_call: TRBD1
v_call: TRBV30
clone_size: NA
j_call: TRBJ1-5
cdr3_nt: TGTGCCTGGAGTGTACAGGGGGGGAGCAATCAGCCCCAGCATTTT
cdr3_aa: CAWSVQGGSNQPQHF

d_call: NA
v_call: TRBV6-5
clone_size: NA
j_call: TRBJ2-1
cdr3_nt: TGTGCCAGCAGGTTTAGCGAGTACAATGAGCAGTTCTTC
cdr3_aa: CASRFSEYNEQFF

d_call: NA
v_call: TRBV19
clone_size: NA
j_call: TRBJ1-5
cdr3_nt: TGTGCCAGCCACACCAAACAGGGAACCTATCAGCCCCAGCATTTT
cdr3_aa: CASHTKQGTYQPQHF

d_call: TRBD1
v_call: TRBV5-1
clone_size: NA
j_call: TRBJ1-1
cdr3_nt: TGCGCCAGCAGCTACTACACTCCGGGACAGGGTCGTTTGAACACTGAAGCTTTCTTT
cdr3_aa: CASSYYTPGQGRLNTEAFF

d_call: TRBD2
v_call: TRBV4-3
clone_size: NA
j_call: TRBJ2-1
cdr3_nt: TGCGCCAGCAGCCCCGGGACTAGCGGGAGCAATGAGCAGTTCTTC
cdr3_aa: CASSPGTSGSNEQFF

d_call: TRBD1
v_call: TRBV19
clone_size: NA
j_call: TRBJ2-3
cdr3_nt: TGTGCCAGTAGCGCTAACAGGGGGCAGTACACAGATACGCAGTATTTT
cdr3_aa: CASSANRGQYTDTQYF

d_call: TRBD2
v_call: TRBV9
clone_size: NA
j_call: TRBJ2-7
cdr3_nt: TGTGCCAGCAGCTCCGGGACTAGCGGGAGGGTATCCTACGAGCAGTACTTC
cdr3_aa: CASSSGTSGRVSYEQYF

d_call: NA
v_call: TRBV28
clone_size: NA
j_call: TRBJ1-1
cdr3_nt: TGTGCCAGCAGTTTGAGCTCGAACACTGAAGCTTTCTTT
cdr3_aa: CASSLSSNTEAFF

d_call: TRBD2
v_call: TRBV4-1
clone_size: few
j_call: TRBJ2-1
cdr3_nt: TGCGCCAGCAGCCAGAACCCTAGCGGAGAATACAATGAGCAGTTCTTC
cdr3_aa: CASSQNPSGEYNEQFF

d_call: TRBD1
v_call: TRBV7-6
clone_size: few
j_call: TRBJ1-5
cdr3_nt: TGTGCCAGCAGCTTAGCACAGGGGGGCAATCAGCCCCAGCATTTT
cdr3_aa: CASSLAQGGNQPQHF

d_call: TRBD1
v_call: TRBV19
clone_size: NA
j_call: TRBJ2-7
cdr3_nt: TGTGCCAGTAGTACAAACCGGGACAGCCACTACGAGCAGTACTTC
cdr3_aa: CASSTNRDSHYEQYF

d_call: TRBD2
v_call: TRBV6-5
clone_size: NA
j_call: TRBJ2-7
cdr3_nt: TGTGCCAGCAGTTACTCGGCTAGCGGGGGATCCTACGAGCAGTACTTC
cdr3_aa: CASSYSASGGSYEQYF

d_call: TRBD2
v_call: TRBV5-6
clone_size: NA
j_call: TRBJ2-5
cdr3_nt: TGTGCCAGCAGCCCTGGACTAGTTAGCCGGGAGACCCAGTACTTC
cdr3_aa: CASSPGLVSRETQYF